These 19 T cell receptor beta chains were sequenced from one sample in a study of T cells in Graves' hyperthyroidism and ophthalmopathy. Template material for amplifying TCR beta CDR3 regions consisted of RNA transcripts. The TCR CDR3 was amplified in a first-round RT-PCR using the HTBI primer set. MiXCR, applied by TCRdb to the multiplex PCR reads, yields one record per CDR3 protein. Here the sample spans approximately 710,000 distinct CDR3 sequences, 15% to 20% being singletons. Sequenced: blood. Receptors were obtained from a man between 50 and 59 years old with Graves' hyperthyroidism.

This clonotype was seen many times. This rearrangement joins TRBV12-5 to TRBJ2-3; 14 positions match TRBD2. The CDR3 is 17 amino acids. Germline V gene lookup returns CDR1 LGHNT and CDR2 FRNRAP. V lost 1 base and J lost 5; bases outside the gene matches: 5. Written as DNA, the CDR3 is TGTGCTAGTGGTTTGGGACTAGCGGGAGGGACCGGAGATACGCAGTATTTT. This encodes CASGLGLAGGTGDTQYF.

In this sample, this clonotype turned up many times. The chain joins TRBV10-3 to TRBJ2-7; D possibly corresponds to TRBD2 (5 bases). Germline loops: CDR1 ENHRY, CDR2 SYGVKD. V lost 1 base and J 4 bases, leaving 14 bases between the germline ends. This CDR3 contains 15 residues. CDR3 sequence reads: CAISEYDSEEYEQYF. The CDR3 bases are TGTGCCATCAGTGAGTACGACTCGGAGGAGTACGAGCAGTACTTC.

In its sample, this clonotype was seen a few times. This chain connects TRBV24-1 to TRBJ2-2; 10 bases align to TRBD2. The germline CDR1 and CDR2 sequences are KGHDR and SFDVKD. The length of the CDR3 is 15 residues. Trimming at V came to 9 bases and at J to 3 bases, leaving 6 bases not matched to a gene. Written as DNA, the CDR3 is TGTGCCACCGGAAGCGGGAGGGCCTACACCGGGGAGCTGTTTTTT. It translates to CATGSGRAYTGELFF.

The sample holds many counts of this clonotype. The chain's CDR3 is CASSPYGLEYEQYF. The CDR3 DNA reads as TGTGCCAGCAGTCCCTATGGTTTAGAATACGAGCAGTACTTC. The chain has TRBV27 and TRBJ2-7; unclear D gene. CDR3 length: 14 residues. Germline loops: CDR1 MNHEY, CDR2 SMNVEV (reference sequence). Trimming left V 5 bases short and J 4 bases short, with 15 bases between.

This rearrangement joins TRBV3-1 to TRBJ1-1, with 8 bases that match TRBD1. The trim removed 0 bases at V and 8 bases at J, leaving 8 bases unmatched. From germline, CDR1 is LGHDT and CDR2 YNNKEL (reference sequence). CDR3 length: 15 residues. The DNA of the CDR3 is TGTGCCAGCAGCCAAGAGGACAGGGCCGGGGGCGAAGCTTTCTTT. Protein product: CASSQEDRAGGEAFF.

The table lists this clonotype with many counts. The genes are TRBV2 and TRBJ2-7; 11 bases map to TRBD2. The germline V gene has CDR1 SNHLY and CDR2 FYNNEI. The length of the CDR3 is 15 residues. Germline trimming cut 6 bases from V and 2 bases from J; bases unmatched to any gene: 6. The CDR3, as DNA: TGTGCCAGCAGCCGAGGACTAGCGGGTGCCTACGAGCAGTACTTC. Encoded protein: CASSRGLAGAYEQYF.

This clonotype was detected ten times or more. The chain combines TRBV11-2 with TRBJ2-3; D is unresolved. The germline V gene has CDR1 SGHAT and CDR2 FQNNGV. V was pared by 2 bases and J by 2 bases, with 8 bases between. This CDR3 comprises 14 residues. Here the CDR3 DNA reads TGTGCCAGCAGCTTAAACGCCCTCACAGATACGCAGTATTTT. Its protein is CASSLNALTDTQYF.

This chain's CDR3 is CASSIGASGVNEQFF. The CDR3 coding sequence is TGTGCCAGTAGTATAGGGGCTAGCGGAGTCAATGAGCAGTTCTTC. This chain joins TRBV19 and TRBJ2-1; 7 positions agree with TRBD2. The CDR3 is made up of 15 amino acids. V was clipped by 1 base and J by 6 bases; unmatched bases: 6. From germline, CDR1 is LNHDA and CDR2 SQIVND (reference sequence). Full variable domain (rest looked up from reference TRBV19 and TRBJ2-1): DGGITQSPKYLFRKEGQNVTLSCEQNLNHDAMYWYRQDPGQGLRLIYYSQIVNDFQKGDIAEGYSVSREKKESFPLTVTSAQKNPTAFYLCASSIGASGVNEQFFGPGTRLTVL.

This clonotype has a count of ten or more. This chain links TRBV7-9 with TRBJ2-7, with 8 nucleotides matching TRBD1. Germline V gene data show CDR1 as SEHNR and CDR2 as FQNEAQ (reference sequence). The CDR3 totals 15 residues. Trimming at V came to 4 bases and at J to 2 bases, leaving 7 bases not matched to a gene. The CDR3, as DNA: TGTGCCAGCAGCTCAGGGGGCAGAAGAGCCTACGAGCAGTACTTC. Translating gives CASSSGGRRAYEQYF.

This clonotype was recorded many times. The chain couples TRBV28 to TRBJ2-1, with D tentatively TRBD2 (5 bases). CDR1 MDHEN and CDR2 SYDVKM come from the germline V gene. CDR3 length equals 14 residues. Trimming removed 2 bases at V and 8 bases at J, with 13 bases between. CDR3 protein: CASSLPGSRYEQFF. DNA for the CDR3: TGTGCCAGCAGTTTACCGGGATCACGCTATGAGCAGTTCTTC.

The rearrangement links TRBV4-1 to TRBJ2-1; 12 bases agree with TRBD2. Germline values: CDR1 MGHRA, CDR2 YSYEKL. The J segment lost 5 bases and the V segment lost 4 bases, leaving 0 bases of the junction unmatched. The CDR3 spans 14 residues. The CDR3 bases are TGCGCCAGCAGCCCTAGCGGGAGGGACAATGAGCAGTTCTTC. Protein product: CASSPSGRDNEQFF.

This clonotype showed up many times. CDR3 DNA: TGTGCCAGCTACCGGCGGGCGGGAGTGGGCTACAATGAGCAGTTCTTC. This gives the protein CASYRRAGVGYNEQFF. The chain links TRBV28 to TRBJ2-1; 7 nucleotides match TRBD2. The junction had 13 bases not matched to a gene; V was cut back by 8 bases and J by 3 bases. The V gene's germline CDR1 is MDHEN and CDR2 SYDVKM. The CDR3 extends over 16 amino acids. Variable domain in full (rest from reference TRBV28 and TRBJ2-1): DVKVTQSSRYLVKRTGEKVFLECVQDMDHENMFWYRQDPGLGLRLIYFSYDVKMKEKGDIPEGYSVSREKKERFSLILESASTNQTSMYLCASYRRAGVGYNEQFFGPGTRLTVL.

This clonotype was observed a single time. Because it lacks the conserved phenylalanine or tryptophan at the end, this CDR3 is likely a read error. The chain carries TRBV12-3 or TRBV12-4 and TRBJ1-5; D ambiguous. The CDR3 loop spans 13 amino acids. V was clipped by 1 base and J by 4 bases, with 5 bases between them. CDR3 nucleotides: TGTGCCAGCAGTTTAGGACTGAATCAGCCCCAGCATTTG. Residues: CASSLGLNQPQHL.

This clonotype was picked up a small number of times. The V call is TRBV7-9, the J call TRBJ2-5; no clear D gene. This CDR3 is 13 amino acids long. The germline V gene encodes CDR1 SEHNR and CDR2 FQNEAQ (reference sequence). V lost 4 bases and J lost 5, with 11 bases in between. The chain's CDR3 is CASSSRRVETQYF. The DNA of the CDR3 is TGTGCCAGCAGCTCGAGGCGAGTCGAGACCCAGTACTTC. Drawing the rest from reference TRBV7-9 and TRBJ2-5, the complete variable domain is DTGVSQNPRHKITKRGQNVTFRCDPISEHNRLYWYRQTLGQGPEFLTYFQNEAQLEKSRLLSDRFSAERPKGSFSTLEIQRTEQGDSAMYLCASSSRRVETQYFGPGTRLLVL.

This clonotype was counted at least ten times. This chain uses TRBV7-9 with TRBJ2-7; 9 nucleotides line up with TRBD1. Germline loops: CDR1 SEHNR, CDR2 FQNEAQ (reference sequence). After removal of 5 bases from V and 4 bases from J, the junction contained 12 bases not matched to a gene. This CDR3 has 16 residues. The CDR3 is CASSEWKWDRAYEQYF. Here the CDR3 DNA reads TGTGCCAGCAGCGAATGGAAGTGGGACAGGGCATACGAGCAGTACTTC.

Ten or more counts support this clonotype. The J gene is TRBJ2-3, the V gene TRBV3-1, with a tentative D call TRBD2 (5 bases). The CDR3 spans 14 residues. V shed 5 bases and J shed 4 bases, with 13 bases lying between them. Germline V gene lookup returns CDR1 LGHDT and CDR2 YNNKEL (reference sequence). CDR3 bases: TGTGCCAGCAGCTTCCGGGGAGAGGCAGATACGCAGTATTTT. Encoded protein: CASSFRGEADTQYF.

About this clonotype itself: A read error may account for a junction end that differs from germline. The V and J genes are TRBV11-1 and TRBJ2-1, with D hard to call. CDR1 and CDR2 (germline): SGHAT, FQDESV (reference sequence). This CDR3 comprises 14 residues. The CDR3 here is CASGFVTLYNEQFF. The CDR3, as DNA: TGTGCCAGCGGCTTTGTAACCCTCTACAATGAGCAGTTCTTC.

The chain couples TRBV7-2 to TRBJ2-1, with 13 bases aligning to TRBD2. The CDR3 extends over 15 amino acids. Losses at the gene ends were 5 bases for V and 6 bases for J; bases not matched to a gene: 4. CDR1 and CDR2 from the germline V gene are SGHTA and FQGNSA. CDR3 loop: CASSTRTSGGNEQFF. The CDR3 DNA is TGTGCCAGCAGCACCCGGACTAGCGGGGGCAATGAGCAGTTCTTC.

This clonotype has just a few counts. The V call is TRBV18, the J call TRBJ1-1; 12 bases match TRBD1. This CDR3 comprises 15 residues. CDR1 and CDR2 from the germline V gene are KGHSH and LQKENI. The ends lost 3 bases at V and 5 bases at J; junction bases unmatched: 4. The CDR3 region has the DNA TGTGCCAGCTCACCCGGGACAGGGGGCTGGACTGAAGCTTTCTTT. It translates to CASSPGTGGWTEAFF.